This passage covers 14 T cell receptor beta chains from one sample sequenced in a study of T cell changes during pregnancy in multiple sclerosis (dated by TCRdb to about 2019). The library came from the immunoSEQ multiplex PCR assay. TCRdb stores this immuneACCESS table with in-frame sequences only. Part of the clones is absent; in the studies checked, under half of the shortfall reflects unresolved V genes, and no reason is known for the rest. The sample contains some 80,000 clones, roughly 90% of them found a single time. Jointly, the top ten make up over 0.7% of the sample. The sample was peripheral blood, taken in the first trimester of pregnancy. Every receptor here comes from a female donor in good health, enrolled as a control in a pregnancy study.

The chain couples TRBV5-6 to TRBJ1-5, with 7 bases fitting TRBD1. This CDR3 region has 14 residues. Germline V gives CDR1 SGHDT, CDR2 YYEEEE. Losses at the gene ends were 3 bases for V and 5 bases for J; bases not matched to a gene: 5. CDR3 loop: CASSSTGVDQPQHF. The CDR3 nucleotides are TGTGCCAGCAGCTCCACAGGGGTGGATCAGCCCCAGCATTTT. The variable domain in full, with the rest retrieved from reference TRBV5-6 and TRBJ1-5, is DAGVTQSPTHLIKTRGQQVTLRCSPKSGHDTVSWYQQALGQGPQFIFQYYEEEERQRGNFPDRFSGHQFPNYSSELNVNALLLGDSALYLCASSSTGVDQPQHFGDGTRLSIL.

The chain combines TRBV5-6 with TRBJ1-5, with TRBD1 matching over 7 bases. Unmatched junction bases numbered 1, after V lost 4 bases and J lost 0 bases. The length of the CDR3 is 14 residues. Germline V gives CDR1 SGHDT, CDR2 YYEEEE. Written as DNA, the CDR3 is TGTGCCAGCAGCCGGACAGGTAGCAATCAGCCCCAGCATTTT. Translating gives CASSRTGSNQPQHF.

This sequence joins TRBV6-1 and TRBJ1-2; the match to TRBD1 covers 11 bases. Trimming took 5 bases from V and 3 from J; bases not matched to a gene: 5. The germline gives CDR1 MNHNS, CDR2 SASEGT. This CDR3 region has 15 residues. DNA of the CDR3: TGTGCCAGCAGTCTCCGGGGACAGGGGGACTATGGCTACACCTTC. Amino acids: CASSLRGQGDYGYTF.

The rearrangement links TRBV29-1 to TRBJ1-1; 10 bases match TRBD1. The CDR3 is 12 residues long. Germline V gene lookup returns CDR1 SQVTM and CDR2 ANQGSEA. V dropped 7 bases and J dropped 1; count of bases not matched to a gene: 0. CDR3 DNA sequence: TGCAGCGGGGACAGGGGGAACACTGAAGCTTTCTTT. Its translation: CSGDRGNTEAFF.

This sequence joins TRBV29-1 and TRBJ1-4; 7 nucleotides align to TRBD1. Germline CDR1 SQVTM, CDR2 ANQGSEA. The CDR3 loop spans 16 amino acids. V lost 7 bases and J lost 2; bases outside the gene matches: 13. CDR3 region: CSAGRGPLGTNEKLFF. CDR3 coding DNA: TGCAGCGCAGGAAGGGGGCCGCTGGGTACTAATGAAAAACTGTTTTTT.

In nucleotides, the CDR3 is TGTGCCAGCAGGGACAGGTTCCACGAGCAGTACTTC. Encoded protein: CASRDRFHEQYF. V is TRBV6-5 and J is TRBJ2-7; 7 positions agree with TRBD1. The CDR3 totals 12 residues. The trim removed 6 bases at V and 5 bases at J, leaving 4 bases unmatched. Germline-derived CDR1 and CDR2 are MNHEY and SVGAGI.

The chain carries TRBV7-9 and TRBJ1-3; D perhaps matches TRBD1 (6 bases). The V and J ends lost 11 bases and 0 bases respectively, with 17 bases between them. The CDR3 extends over 15 amino acids. Germline V gene lookup returns CDR1 SEHNR and CDR2 FQNEAQ (reference sequence). The CDR3: CAGSGTTSSGNTIYF. As DNA, the CDR3 is TGTGCCGGATCCGGGACAACGAGCTCTGGAAACACCATATATTTT.

The rearrangement links TRBV5-4 to TRBJ1-1, with a tentative D call TRBD1 (5 bases). V was clipped by 4 bases and J by 3 bases, with 7 bases between them. Germline V lookup: CDR1 SGHNT, CDR2 YYREEE (reference sequence). CDR3 size: 12 residues. The CDR3 loop is CASSVQDTEAFF. In DNA form, the CDR3 reads TGTGCCAGCAGCGTACAGGACACTGAAGCTTTCTTT.

The genes are TRBV28 and TRBJ2-5, with 8 bases identical to TRBD1. V shed 6 bases and J 5 bases; nucleotides not matched to a gene: 5. The CDR3 totals 13 residues. Germline CDR1 reads MDHEN; CDR2 reads SYDVKM. CDR3 sequence: CASRLTGVETQYF. The DNA of the CDR3 is TGTGCCAGCAGACTGACAGGGGTTGAGACCCAGTACTTC.

The CDR3 DNA follows: TGTGCCAGCAGCCCCCGGGGTAGCGGGACCTACAATGAGCAGTTCTTC. As protein: CASSPRGSGTYNEQFF. The V gene is TRBV7-2, the J gene TRBJ2-1; 8 positions match TRBD2. CDR3 size: 16 residues. After removal of 5 bases from V and 2 bases from J, the junction contained 8 bases not matched to a gene. Germline V gives CDR1 SGHTA, CDR2 FQGNSA.

This rearrangement joins TRBV5-4 to TRBJ2-2; 7 bases are shared with TRBD2. Trimming cost V 5 bases and J 4 bases; bases outside gene matches: 5. The length of the CDR3 is 14 residues. Germline V gene lookup returns CDR1 SGHNT and CDR2 YYREEE (reference sequence). For the CDR3, the DNA is TGTGCCAGCAGTGGGGGACTACGCACCGGGGAGCTGTTTTTT. This sequence encodes CASSGGLRTGELFF.

The chain uses TRBV6-6 and TRBJ1-6; possibly TRBD1 for D (5 bases). The V gene's germline CDR1 is MNHNY and CDR2 SVGAGI (reference sequence). The CDR3 contains 16 residues. Trimming shortened V by 4 bases and J by 0 bases, and 10 bases separated the two germline ends. Here the CDR3 DNA reads TGTGCCAGCAGTTTCCGACAGAGCTCCTATAATTCACCCCTCCACTTT. Translating it yields CASSFRQSSYNSPLHF.

This clone has a handful of counts. The chain is built from TRBV5-4 and TRBJ2-7; 7 bases agree with TRBD1. Germline assignment: CDR1 SGHNT and CDR2 YYREEE (reference sequence). V was clipped by 4 bases and J by 3 bases; unmatched bases: 4. This CDR3 has 13 residues. CDR3 sequence: CASSRDRYYEQYF. In nucleotides, the CDR3 is TGTGCCAGCAGCCGGGACAGATACTACGAGCAGTACTTC.

About this clone: Other DNA sequences in this sample translate to the same CDR3. The genes are TRBV30 and TRBJ1-2, with TRBD1 matching 7 bases. The CDR3 sequence is 13 residues long. Unmatched junction bases numbered 2, after V lost 2 bases and J lost 2 bases. Germline assignment: CDR1 GTSNPN and CDR2 SVGIG (reference sequence). The CDR3 DNA sequence: TGTGCCTGGAGTAAGGGGGCGAACTATGGCTACACCTTC. This translates into CAWSKGANYGYTF.